The entry that follows covers one T cell receptor (beta chain) sequence. Its antigen is currently not known. No qualities accompany the bases; no much larger clone lies one base away. These data come from a study of blood T cell repertoires in COVID-19 (dated by TCRdb to between 2020 and 2021). Looking at the study overall: The collaborator samples originated in the United States, Italy and Spain and spanned the acute and convalescent phases of COVID-19. The samples were drawn from the first 160 participants of the ongoing ImmuneRACE study and from 1,254 subjects provided by 6 global collaborators. The repertoires were made available in a free public database intended to serve as a resource for research on the immune response to SARS-CoV-2. The material from the prospective study consisted of cDNA or gDNA derived from T cells, B-cell-depleted T cells, or PBMCs. A de-identified subject ID, COVID-19 status, age in years and sex were almost always included in the sample metadata. Where available, HLA class I and class II types were obtained from metadata supplied by the sample provider rather than from assay-based typing. Deeply sampled blood TCRbeta repertoires from subjects exposed to, actively infected with, or recovered from COVID-19 were included in the dataset.

Findings and caveats that apply to the study as a whole: The amount of clinical and demographic metadata varied by source and participant and was provided uncurated.

TCRbeta CDR3 regions were amplified from genomic DNA by means of the immunoSEQ Assay, a bias-controlled multiplex PCR. Per the source publication's procedure: The number of nucleated cells in each sample was estimated by amplification of reference gene primers within the assay. Sequence reads were collapsed and filtered to measure the absolute abundance of every unique TCRbeta CDR3 rearrangement. For each sample, productive Simpson clonality was calculated as the square root of Simpson's diversity index over productive rearrangements. TCRdb obtained this table from immuneACCESS and retained in-frame rearrangements with V and J assigned. These tables miss some clones; where compared with another copy, unresolved V genes account for less than half of the shortfall, and the remainder is unexplained. The DNA was the basis for D and trimming; V, J and clone size are from that table. This sample lists approximately 120,000 clones; over 70% were detected once. 15% to 25% of the sample is in the top ten clones.

Collaborating institutions collected whole blood in K2EDTA tubes following their own protocols. Collaborator samples were shipped for TCRbeta analysis as frozen whole blood, isolated PBMCs, or DNA extracted from either sample type. The CDR3 covers 16 residues, taking in both the cysteine and the phenylalanine. Only the CDR3 DNA is retained, 48 bases long and in frame from the first base. Relative to germline, V is missing 2 bases and J is missing 0 bases, with 3 bases of the junction outside any gene match. CDR1 and CDR2, per the germline V gene (reference sequence), are LNHDA and SQIVND. This sequence was found in a man older than 75 with acute or convalescent COVID-19. Recombination connected TRBV19 to TRBJ2-3; 9 of the junction bases match TRBD2. Sequencing was done on a sample of peripheral blood. The DNA sequence follows: TGTGCCAGTAGTATAACAGCGGGGGGCAGCACAGATACGCAGTATTTT. It specifies CASSITAGGSTDTQYF.